This T cell receptor beta chain was recovered during a study of monozygotic twins with inflammatory bowel disease (dated by TCRdb to about 2019). A note on the overall study: A total of 28 monozygotic twin pairs were included in the full study, comprising nine German pairs (four IBD-concordant, five IBD-discordant) and 19 IBD-discordant Danish pairs. Within discordant pairs, disease-associated traits were sought mainly by comparing IBD patients with their genetically identical healthy co-twins. Each individual had, on average, about 151 000 unique TCRalpha sequences and 181 000 unique TCRbeta sequences available for analysis. Overall study results and their limits: A decrease in TCRbeta repertoire diversity, as measured by inverse Simpson index, was observed in IBD patients compared with their healthy co-twins. Because patients were on differing immunosuppressive treatments, the repertoires may have picked up extra background noise and inter-individual variability. Fewer clonotypes were shared with other individuals by IBD patients than by healthy twins, most markedly in patients showing signs of disease activity. The analysis was unable to tell apart different T cell subtypes. The results gave no support for a single strong signal or clonotype linked to IBD. No difference in repertoire similarity was observed between concordant and discordant twins, possibly owing to limited statistical power.

From each donor, a roughly 2.5 ml peripheral blood sample was drawn into PAXgene tubes and stored at -80 degrees C. Without any T cell sorting, total RNA was extracted from whole blood using the PAXgene blood miRNA kit on an automated QIAcube. Deep TCRalpha and TCRbeta repertoire profiling with unique molecular barcoding was performed on peripheral blood of monozygotic twin pairs concordant or discordant for inflammatory bowel disease. For every twin pair, smoking habits were documented, and each individual was categorised as a current, former or never smoker. Library construction relied on 5' RACE. Each TCR library was prepared from around 3,200 ng of total RNA. For each sample, cDNA synthesis with SMARTScribe reverse transcriptase was split into eight separate reactions. During cDNA synthesis, template switching introduced unique molecular identifiers that contained a 6-nucleotide sample barcode. Amplification of TCRalpha and TCRbeta cDNA involved two nested PCRs of 16 and 9 cycles, and each PCR was followed by bead purification. Before amplification, the cDNA was treated with uracil DNA-glycosylase and purified using the QIAquick PCR purification kit. The second PCR was the step at which Illumina TruSeq-compatible adapters and sample-specific barcodes were added. Library quality and concentration were checked on TapeStation and Qubit, and libraries were pooled at roughly 5 ng each. Sequencing of pooled libraries was carried out on an Illumina HiSeq2500 single-index Rapid Run using 2 x 100 bp reads and custom sequencing primers. The original pipeline was this. MiGEC version 1.2.6 was used for UMI-based consensus assembly, which corrected PCR and sequencing errors. MiXCR version 2.1.1 was used for V(D)J alignment, clonotype assembly and CDR3 extraction. To normalise gene usage, clonotype sharing and MAIT/NKT TCR abundance, the top 1000, 10 000 and 20 000 clonotypes in each sample were analysed. Diversity was computed as the inverse Simpson index with the vegan R package after downsampling to 27 000 UMIs. Paired Mann-Whitney U tests on discordant twin pairs were used, with Benjamini-Hochberg multiple-testing correction. TCRdb reprocessed the reads, and each CDR3 protein sequence is entered once, without DNA. These V and J calls are TCRdb output, not the study's own analysis. The table for this sample records around 450,000 distinct CDR3 sequences. The ten largest make up about 2.4% of the sample.

In the germline V gene, CDR1 corresponds to LGHNA and CDR2 to YNFKEQ. CDR3 length: 14 amino acids, cysteine to phenylalanine. No DNA is recorded. On this clonotype: The specificity of this receptor is unknown.

This receptor chain uses TRBV4-2 and TRBJ2-1; TCRdb indicates TRBD1, and absent DNA this call remains unverified. The sample was blood. The receptor was derived from a human donor with ulcerative colitis or Crohn's disease, or a healthy co-twin of an affected twin (not recorded which). The encoded CDR3 is CASSQDSRTGKKFF.